This entry features one T cell receptor beta chain sequence. The antigen is undetermined. One end of the junction is discordant with germline, which a read error may explain. This record belongs to a study of Graves' ophthalmopathy and Graves' hyperthyroidism. Background on the study: Where ophthalmopathy was absent within 18 months of follow-up, hyperthyroidism was stable.

Whole-study findings and limits: Predictions made by the model for ophthalmopathy progression reached 70.59% sensitivity and roughly 79% specificity.

CDR1 is SGHTA and CDR2 is FQGNSA in the germline V gene. The CDR3 has 12 amino acids. Participants with hyperthyroidism, aged 18 to 65, were newly diagnosed with under 2 months' duration. RNA transcripts were the source from which TCR beta CDR3 regions were amplified. HTBI-primed first-round RT-PCR preceded second-round multiplex PCR. A single record per CDR3 protein comes from TCRdb applying MiXCR to the multiplex PCR reads. The sample includes about 1.1 million distinct CDR3 sequences, about two fifths seen only once; the top ten take more than 9.5%. Sequenced material: peripheral blood or thyroid tissue (not recorded which). This TCR was recovered from an adult man with Graves' hyperthyroidism. The V gene is TRBV7-2, the J gene TRBJ2-7; D gene uncertain. The CDR3 reads CASSLDPYGQYF. The DNA for the CDR3 is TGTGCCAGCAGCCTAGACCCTTACGGGCAGTACTTC.